The source of this TCR beta chain is a study of siplizumab effects on memory and regulatory T cells (dated by TCRdb to about 2019). Background for the entire study: The study looked at the effect of siplizumab, an anti-CD2 antibody, on alloreactive T-cell subsets in allogeneic mixed lymphocyte reactions made from human PBMCs. Paper-wide results and their limitations: Unstimulated naive T cells appeared to be more diverse than memory T cells, and naive cells seemed to make a substantial contribution to the alloresponse. No functional confirmation was obtained for the suppressive function of proliferating Tregs from siplizumab cultures. Roughly 80-95% of proliferating CD4+ or CD8+ clones could not be assigned a naive or memory phenotype. Siplizumab significantly reduced the cumulative frequency of alloreactive sequences traceable to unstimulated CD4+ memory T cells. Of the alloreactive CD4+ clones that could be mapped, the Treg-derived share averaged about 70% with siplizumab compared with 25% to 30% in control reactions. Sequences below about 10^-5 frequency were poorly captured, so only a minor fraction of alloreactive clones could be mapped to unstimulated subsets.

Sorted unstimulated T cells and proliferating T cells recovered from mixed lymphocyte reactions underwent TCRbeta CDR3 sequencing. Fresh whole blood from fewer than twelve HLA-typed healthy donors was used to isolate PBMCs. CDR1 and CDR2 are drawn from the germline V gene: SGHRS, YFSETQ. From its cysteine to its phenylalanine, the CDR3 spans 14 amino acids. Left in the record is the CDR3 DNA by itself, 42 bases read in frame from the first base. The junction shows trimming of 7 bases on V and 6 bases on J, and the gene matches do not reach 6 bases of it. For this clone: Its specific antigen is unknown. No much larger clonotype is one base removed from it; base qualities were not supplied.

Library prep was done by the immunoSEQ multiplex PCR assay. About 10^5 TCR templates per sample were assayed on the deep sequencing platform. Genomic DNA extracted from sorted T cells was used for TCRbeta CDR3 sequencing. In the authors' own workflow: The R programming language was used for clonal analysis of TCRbeta CDR3 data. Alloreactive CD4+ and CD8+ clones were identified by comparing unstimulated samples to CFSE-low samples taken after the reaction. Regulatory or non-regulatory origin was assigned to alloreactive CD4+ clones by matching of sequences to sorted unstimulated Treg and non-Treg repertoires. The immuneACCESS repertoire file appears here via TCRdb, limited to in-frame rearrangements. These files lack a portion of the clones; in checked studies, under half of the deficit traces to unresolved V genes, and the cause of the others is not known. V, J and clone size derive from that table, while D and trimming were established from the DNA sequence. Across this sample there are about 100,000 clones, with around 90% seen only once. The ten biggest clones cover 0.15% of the sample.

Source material: CD4+ T cells sorted from blood. Rearrangement joined TRBV5-1 to TRBJ2-2; 10 junctional bases match TRBD2. This clonotype was sampled from a human donor in good health. The nucleotides read TGCGCCAGCTGCCCTAGCGGGGGCCCCGGGGAGCTGTTTTTT. This is translated as CASCPSGGPGELFF.